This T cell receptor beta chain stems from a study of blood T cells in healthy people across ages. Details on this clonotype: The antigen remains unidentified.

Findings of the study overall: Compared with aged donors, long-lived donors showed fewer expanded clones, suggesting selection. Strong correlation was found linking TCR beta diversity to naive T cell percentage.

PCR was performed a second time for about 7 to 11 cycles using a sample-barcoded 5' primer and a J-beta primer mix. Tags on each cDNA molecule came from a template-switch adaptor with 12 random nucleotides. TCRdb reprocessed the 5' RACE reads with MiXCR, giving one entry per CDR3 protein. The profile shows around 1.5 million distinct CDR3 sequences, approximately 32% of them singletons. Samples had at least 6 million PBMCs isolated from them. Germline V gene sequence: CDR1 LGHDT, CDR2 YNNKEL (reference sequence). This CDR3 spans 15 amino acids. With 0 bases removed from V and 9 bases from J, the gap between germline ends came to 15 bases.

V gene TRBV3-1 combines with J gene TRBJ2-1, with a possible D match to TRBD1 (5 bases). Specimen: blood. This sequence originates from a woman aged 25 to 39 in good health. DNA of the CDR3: TGTGCCAGCAGCCAAGATCAAACAGGCTACGTTGAGCAGTTCTTC. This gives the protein CASSQDQTGYVEQFF.